This T cell receptor beta chain emerged from a study of cytomegalovirus exposure and HLA in healthy donors. About the research overall: Earlier sequencing of 150 million to 200 million T cells yielded around 100 million unique TCR beta sequences. Findings and caveats of the study: According to the study, approximately 150 TCR beta chains were cytomegalovirus-associated. In a later analysis, specific HLA alleles were associated with under 20,000 TCR beta sequences at a 0.05 false discovery rate. CMV serostatus alone was available as immune exposure information.

The germline V gene has CDR1 SNHLY and CDR2 FYNNEI. The CDR3 has 14 residues. V gave up 1 base and J gave up 10 bases; unmatched junction bases: 7. With regard to this clone: No antigen is known for it.

A multiplex PCR was run with 60 Vbeta primers and 13 Jbeta primers. Produced via immunoSEQ multiplex PCR; TCRdb's table is partial and in-frame only. The table records fewer than 250,000 clones, about 80% of them present only once. The TCR was taken from a man aged 40-55 years in good health and CMV-seropositive. The chain couples TRBV2 to TRBJ1-1; TRBD1 agrees at 9 bases. Sequenced sample: PBMCs. The CDR3 DNA is TGTGCCAGCAGTGAAGGGTGGACAGGGGATCGAGCTTTCTTT. It codes for CASSEGWTGDRAFF.